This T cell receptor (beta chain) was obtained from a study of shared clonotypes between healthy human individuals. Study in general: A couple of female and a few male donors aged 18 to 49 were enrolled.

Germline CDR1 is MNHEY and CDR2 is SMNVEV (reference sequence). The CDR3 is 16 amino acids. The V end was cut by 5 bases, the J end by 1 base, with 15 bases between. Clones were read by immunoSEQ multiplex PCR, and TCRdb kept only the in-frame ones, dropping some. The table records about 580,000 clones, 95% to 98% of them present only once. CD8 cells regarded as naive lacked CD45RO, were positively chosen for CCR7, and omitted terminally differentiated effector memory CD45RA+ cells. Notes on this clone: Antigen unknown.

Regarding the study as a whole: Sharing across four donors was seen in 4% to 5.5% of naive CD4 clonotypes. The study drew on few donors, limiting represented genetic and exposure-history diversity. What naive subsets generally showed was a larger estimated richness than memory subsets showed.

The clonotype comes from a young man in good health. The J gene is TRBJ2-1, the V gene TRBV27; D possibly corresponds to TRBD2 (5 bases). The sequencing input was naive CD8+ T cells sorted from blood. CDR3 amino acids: CASSHSRSGSYNEQFF. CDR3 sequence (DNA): TGTGCCAGCAGTCACTCCCGGTCGGGATCCTACAATGAGCAGTTCTTC.